This T cell receptor (beta chain) comes out of a study of T cells in Graves' hyperthyroidism and ophthalmopathy. V lost 6 bases and J 2 bases, leaving 17 bases between the germline ends. Looked up from germline, CDR1 is DFQATT and CDR2 is SNEGSKA (reference sequence). CDR3 length equals 14 residues. The patients, who ranged from 18 to 65 in age, presented with newly diagnosed hyperthyroidism lasting under 2 months. PBMCs were obtained from roughly 10 ml fresh peripheral blood. Overall study results and limits: A median around 6.4 months before onset, the model predicted ophthalmopathy.

Template material for amplifying TCR beta CDR3 regions consisted of RNA transcripts. HTBI primers were employed in a first-round RT-PCR of the TCR CDR3. TCRdb processed the multiplex PCR reads anew with MiXCR; each CDR3 protein has one entry. This sample has over 200,000 distinct CDR3 sequences, with under 20% found just once. Concerning this clonotype itself: Its target is not known.

The rearrangement uses TRBV20-1 and TRBJ2-7, with D perhaps TRBD2 (7 bases). Sequences were obtained from blood. The TCR was taken from a man aged 45-60 years with Graves' hyperthyroidism. The CDR3 is CSAIWEGETYEQYF. CDR3 nucleotides: TGCAGTGCCATCTGGGAGGGGGAAACCTACGAGCAGTACTTC.